The sequence of this T cell receptor (beta chain) was determined in a study of response to subunit inactivated influenza vaccine. Notes on the study in general: The authors put forward the suggestion that each seasonal influenza vaccination may bring in only a limited number of new T cells.

From the RT-PCR reads, TCRdb called clonotypes with MiXCR, one entry per CDR3 protein. The sample consists of over 150,000 distinct CDR3 sequences, around a tenth of them appearing once. CDR1 is LGHDT, CDR2 YNNKEL, per germline (reference sequence). Trimming took 4 bases from V and 13 from J; bases not matched to a gene: 7. CDR3 length: 12 residues. There are a few counts of this clonotype. Its antigen is still unknown. The receptor was derived from a man aged 45-65 years who received an inactivated influenza vaccine. Here the sequenced sample was non-naive T cells sorted from PBMCs, taken on the day of vaccination. The gene calls are TRBV3-1 and TRBJ2-1; 7 bases are a match to TRBD2. CDR3 region: CASSLSGWNQFF. In DNA form, the CDR3 reads TGTGCCAGCAGCCTTAGCGGGTGGAACCAGTTCTTC.